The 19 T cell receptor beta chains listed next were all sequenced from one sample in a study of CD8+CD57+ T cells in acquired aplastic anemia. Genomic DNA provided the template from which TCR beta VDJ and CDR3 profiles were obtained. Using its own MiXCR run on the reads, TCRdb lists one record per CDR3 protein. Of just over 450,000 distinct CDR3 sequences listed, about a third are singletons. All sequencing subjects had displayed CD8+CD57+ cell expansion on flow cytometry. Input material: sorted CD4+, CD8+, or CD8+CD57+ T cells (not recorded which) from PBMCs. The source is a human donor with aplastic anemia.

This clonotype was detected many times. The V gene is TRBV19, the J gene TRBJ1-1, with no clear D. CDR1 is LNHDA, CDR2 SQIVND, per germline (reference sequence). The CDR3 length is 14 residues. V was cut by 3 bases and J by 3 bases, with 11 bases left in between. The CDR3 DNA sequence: TGTGCCAGTAGTATTCGGACCTCGCACACTGAAGCTTTCTTT. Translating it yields CASSIRTSHTEAFF.

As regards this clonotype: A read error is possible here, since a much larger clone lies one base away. The CDR3 DNA reads TGTGCCAGCAGCCAAGGAACCGTCTCCTTC. It specifies CASSQGTVSF. The V gene is TRBV14, the J gene TRBJ1-2, with D hard to call. CDR3 length: 10 amino acids. CDR1 SGHDN and CDR2 FVKESK come from the germline V gene.

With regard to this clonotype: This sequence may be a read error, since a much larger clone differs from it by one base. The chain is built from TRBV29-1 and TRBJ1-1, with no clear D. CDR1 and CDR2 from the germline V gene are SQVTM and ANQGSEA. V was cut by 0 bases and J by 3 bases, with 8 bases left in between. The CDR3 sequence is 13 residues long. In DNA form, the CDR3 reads TGCAGCGTTGAAGATCAGATGGACACTGAAGCTTTCTTT. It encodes CSVEDQMDTEAFF.

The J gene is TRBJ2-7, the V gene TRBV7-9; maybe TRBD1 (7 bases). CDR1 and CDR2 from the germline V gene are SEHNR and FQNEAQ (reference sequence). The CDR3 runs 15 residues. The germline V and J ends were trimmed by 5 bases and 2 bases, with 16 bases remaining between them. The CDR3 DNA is TGTGCCAGCAGCCGAGGGGGCGGGGCCACCTACGAGCAGTACTTC. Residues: CASSRGGGATYEQYF.

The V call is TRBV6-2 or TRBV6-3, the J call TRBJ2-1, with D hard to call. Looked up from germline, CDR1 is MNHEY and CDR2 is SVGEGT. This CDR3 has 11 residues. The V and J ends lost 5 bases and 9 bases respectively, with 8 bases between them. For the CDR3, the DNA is TGTGCCAGCAGTATGGACCGTGAGCAGTTCTTC. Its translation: CASSMDREQFF.

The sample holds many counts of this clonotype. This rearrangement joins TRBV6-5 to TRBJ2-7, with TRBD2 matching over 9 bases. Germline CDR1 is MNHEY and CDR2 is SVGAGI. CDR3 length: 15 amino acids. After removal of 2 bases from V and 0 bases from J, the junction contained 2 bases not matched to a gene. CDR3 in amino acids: CASSYISGSSYEQYF. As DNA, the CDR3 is TGTGCCAGCAGTTACATTAGCGGGAGCTCCTACGAGCAGTACTTC.

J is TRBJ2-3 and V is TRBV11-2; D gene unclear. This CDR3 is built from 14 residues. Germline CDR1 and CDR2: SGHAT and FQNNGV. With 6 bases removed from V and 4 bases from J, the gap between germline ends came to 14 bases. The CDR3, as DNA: TGTGCCAGCAGTTCCTCTCTAGGCGCAGATACGCAGTATTTT. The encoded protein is CASSSSLGADTQYF.

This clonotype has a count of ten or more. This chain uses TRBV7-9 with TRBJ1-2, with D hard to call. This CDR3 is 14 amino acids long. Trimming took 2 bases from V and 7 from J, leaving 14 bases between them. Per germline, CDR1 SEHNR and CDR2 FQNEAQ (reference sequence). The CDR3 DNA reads TGTGCCAGCAGCTTATTCGTCCAAGGTAGTGGCTACACCTTC. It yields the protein CASSLFVQGSGYTF.

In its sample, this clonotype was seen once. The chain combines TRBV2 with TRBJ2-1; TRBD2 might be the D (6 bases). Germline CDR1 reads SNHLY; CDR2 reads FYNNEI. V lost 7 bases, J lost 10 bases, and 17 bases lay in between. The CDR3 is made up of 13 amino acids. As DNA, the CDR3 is TGTGCCAGCATGTTTAGCGGTTCCTACGAGCAGTTCTTC. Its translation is CASMFSGSYEQFF. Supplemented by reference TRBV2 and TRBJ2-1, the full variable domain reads EPEVTQTPSHQVTQMGQEVILRCVPISNHLYFYWYRQILGQKVEFLVSFYNNEISEKSEIFDDQFSVERPDGSNFTLKIRSTKLEDSAMYFCASMFSGSYEQFFGPGTRLTVL.

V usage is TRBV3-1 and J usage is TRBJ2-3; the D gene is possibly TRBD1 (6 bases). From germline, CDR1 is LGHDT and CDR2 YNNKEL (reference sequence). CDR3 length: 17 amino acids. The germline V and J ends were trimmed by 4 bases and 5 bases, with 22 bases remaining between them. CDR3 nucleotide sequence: TGTGCCAGCAGCCTACAAGTAGGGGGATTGGGCGGAGATACGCAGTATTTT. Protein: CASSLQVGGLGGDTQYF.

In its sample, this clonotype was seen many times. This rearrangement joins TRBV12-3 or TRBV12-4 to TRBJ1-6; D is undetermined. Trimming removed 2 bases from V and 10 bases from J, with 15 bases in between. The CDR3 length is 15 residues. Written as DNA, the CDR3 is TGTGCCAGCAGTTTAACGTCCGAGGGAAGATCACCCCTCCACTTT. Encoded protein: CASSLTSEGRSPLHF.

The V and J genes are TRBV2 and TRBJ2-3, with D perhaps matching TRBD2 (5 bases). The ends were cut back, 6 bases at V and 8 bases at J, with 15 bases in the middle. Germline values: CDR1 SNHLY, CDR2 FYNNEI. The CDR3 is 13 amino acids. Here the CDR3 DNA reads TGTGCCAGCAGCTCCAGAGGGTCAGGTACGCAGTATTTT. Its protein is CASSSRGSGTQYF.

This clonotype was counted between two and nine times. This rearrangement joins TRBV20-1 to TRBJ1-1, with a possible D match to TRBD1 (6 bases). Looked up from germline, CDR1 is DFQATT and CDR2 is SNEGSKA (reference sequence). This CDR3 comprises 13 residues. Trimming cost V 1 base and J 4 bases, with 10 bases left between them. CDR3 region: CSARGSGVTEAFF. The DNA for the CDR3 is TGCAGTGCTAGAGGTTCAGGGGTCACTGAAGCTTTCTTT.

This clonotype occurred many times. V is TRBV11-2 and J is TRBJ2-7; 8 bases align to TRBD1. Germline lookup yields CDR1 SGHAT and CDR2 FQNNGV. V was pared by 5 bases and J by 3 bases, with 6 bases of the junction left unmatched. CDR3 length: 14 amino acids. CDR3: CASSQWTGNYEQYF. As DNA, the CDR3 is TGTGCCAGCAGCCAATGGACAGGGAACTACGAGCAGTACTTC.

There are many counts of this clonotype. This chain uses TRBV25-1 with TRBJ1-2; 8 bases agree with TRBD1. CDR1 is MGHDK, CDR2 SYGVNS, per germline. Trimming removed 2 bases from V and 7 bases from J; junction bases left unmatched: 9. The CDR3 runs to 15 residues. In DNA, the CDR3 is TGTGCCAGCAGTGAACCAGGGGGCGAATCTACTGGCTACACCTTC. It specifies CASSEPGGESTGYTF.

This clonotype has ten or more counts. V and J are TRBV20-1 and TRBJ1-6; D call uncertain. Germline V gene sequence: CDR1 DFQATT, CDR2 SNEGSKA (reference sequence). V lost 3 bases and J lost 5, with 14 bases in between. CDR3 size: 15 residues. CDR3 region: CSASGRQLNNSPLHF. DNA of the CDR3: TGCAGTGCTAGTGGGCGCCAGCTTAATAATTCACCCCTCCACTTT.

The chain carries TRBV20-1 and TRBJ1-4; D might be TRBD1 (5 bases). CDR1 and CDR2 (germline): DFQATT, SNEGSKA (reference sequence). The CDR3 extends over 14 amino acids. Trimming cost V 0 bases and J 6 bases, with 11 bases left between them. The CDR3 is CSARDPSRDEKLFF. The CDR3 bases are TGCAGTGCTAGAGACCCCAGCAGGGATGAAAAACTGTTTTTT.

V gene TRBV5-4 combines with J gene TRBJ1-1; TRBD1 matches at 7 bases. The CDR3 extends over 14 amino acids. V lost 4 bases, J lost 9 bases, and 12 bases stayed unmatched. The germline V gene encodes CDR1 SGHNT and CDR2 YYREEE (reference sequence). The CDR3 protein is CASSLNGRDRQAFF. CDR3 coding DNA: TGTGCCAGCAGCCTCAATGGGAGGGACAGACAAGCTTTCTTT.

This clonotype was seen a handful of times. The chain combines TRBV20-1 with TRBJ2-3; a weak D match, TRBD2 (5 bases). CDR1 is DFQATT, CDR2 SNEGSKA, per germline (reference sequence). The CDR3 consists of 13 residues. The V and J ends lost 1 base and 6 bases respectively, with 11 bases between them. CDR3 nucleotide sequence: TGCAGTGCTAGAGGAGGGAGTGGCGATACGCAGTATTTT. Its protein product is CSARGGSGDTQYF.